This T cell receptor (beta chain) appears in the sequencing data of a study of blood T cell repertoires in COVID-19 (dated by TCRdb to 2018 to 2021). General notes on the study: Samples from collaborators originated in the United States, Italy and Spain and spanned both the acute and convalescent phases of COVID-19. Deeply sampled blood TCRbeta repertoires from subjects exposed to, actively infected with, or recovered from COVID-19 were included in the dataset. The material from the prospective study consisted of cDNA or gDNA derived from T cells, B-cell-depleted T cells, or PBMCs. Nearly every sample came with metadata listing a de-identified subject ID, COVID-19 status, age in years and sex. HLA class I and class II types, where available, came from metadata supplied by the sample provider rather than from assay-based typing. The samples were drawn from two sources: the first 160 participants of the ongoing ImmuneRACE study, and approximately 1,300 subjects contributed by 6 global collaborators. The repertoires were released in a freely available public database intended as a resource for research on the immune response to SARS-CoV-2.

To note about this clone: No cognate antigen has been identified for it. Base qualities were left out, and no much larger clone turns up one base away.

TCRbeta CDR3 regions were amplified from genomic DNA using the immunoSEQ Assay, a bias-controlled multiplex PCR. As for how the authors treated the data: The number of nucleated cells in each sample was estimated from the amplification of reference gene primers within the assay. Sequence reads were collapsed and filtered to measure the absolute abundance of every unique TCRbeta CDR3 rearrangement. For each sample, productive Simpson clonality was calculated as the square root of Simpson's diversity index across productive rearrangements. TCRdb mirrors the immuneACCESS table, restricted to in-frame sequences. Some clones are absent from its copies; in checked studies, under half trace to an unresolved V gene, and the reason for the others is unknown. Clone size and the V and J calls come from that table; the DNA yielded D and trimming. This sample comprises over 85,000 clones, about 82% of them detected only once. Around 3.7% of the sample comes from the top ten.

The collaborating institutions used their own protocols to collect whole blood in K2EDTA tubes. Collaborator samples were shipped for TCRbeta analysis as frozen whole blood, isolated PBMCs, or DNA extracted from either sample type. On the study overall, not on this receptor specifically: Clinical and demographic metadata were provided uncurated, with the amount varying by source and participant.

CDR1 SGHKS and CDR2 YYEKEE are derived from the germline V gene (reference sequence). Relative to germline, V is 3 bases shorter and J is 2 bases shorter, with 12 bases between their ends. Measured from the cysteine to the phenylalanine, the CDR3 is 14 residues long. Just CDR3 DNA is preserved here, 42 bases in frame from base 1. The sequence joins TRBV5-5 to TRBJ2-7; a weak D assignment points to TRBD1 (5 bases agree). Specimen: peripheral blood. The sequence was collected from a man in his forties or fifties with acute or convalescent COVID-19. The CDR3 loop reads CASSSDIGAYEQYF. The nucleotide sequence is TGTGCCAGCAGCTCCGATATAGGGGCCTACGAGCAGTACTTC.